These T cell receptor beta chains were read from a single sample in a study of T cell repertoires in cytomegalovirus infection. TCRdb processed the reads anew with MiXCR; each CDR3 protein has one entry. In the table there are 86,000 or so distinct CDR3 sequences, roughly a quarter of which are singletons. The antigens of these receptors remain unknown. Specimen: CD8+ T cells from cultured PBMCs, collected from culture after CMV antigen stimulation. The receptors were sampled from a human donor in good health (CMV status not recorded). Some clones in this sample may be carry-over from other donors' samples. Both conserved end residues are part of each CDR3. Fields, in order: D gene, clone size, J gene, V gene, CDR3 protein, CDR3 DNA. D genes are given only for firm matches. A row's size may be missing; if present it is once, few, many or a size class.

d_call: -; clone_size: -; j_call: TRBJ2-6; v_call: TRBV9; cdr3_aa: CASSTRAGTANVLTF; cdr3_nt: TGTGCCAGCAGCACACGTGCGGGCACGGCCAACGTCCTGACTTTC
d_call: -; clone_size: -; j_call: TRBJ2-7; v_call: TRBV10-3; cdr3_aa: CAISESRTQYEQYF; cdr3_nt: TGTGCCATCAGTGAGTCGAGGACTCAATACGAGCAGTACTTC
d_call: -; clone_size: -; j_call: TRBJ2-3; v_call: TRBV27; cdr3_aa: CASSLWAVSTDTQYF; cdr3_nt: TGTGCCAGCAGTTTATGGGCCGTGAGCACAGATACGCAGTATTTT
d_call: -; clone_size: -; j_call: TRBJ2-3; v_call: TRBV20-1; cdr3_aa: CSAREGTLQYF; cdr3_nt: TGCAGTGCTAGAGAGGGGACCCTGCAGTATTTT
d_call: TRBD1; clone_size: few; j_call: TRBJ2-3; v_call: TRBV12-3/TRBV12-4; cdr3_aa: CASSVDRGLHDTQYF; cdr3_nt: TGTGCCAGCAGCGTGGACAGGGGGCTCCACGATACGCAGTATTTT
d_call: -; clone_size: -; j_call: TRBJ2-5; v_call: TRBV9; cdr3_aa: CASSPGSEAGETQYF; cdr3_nt: TGTGCCAGCAGCCCCGGGAGTGAAGCTGGGGAGACCCAGTACTTC
d_call: -; clone_size: few; j_call: TRBJ2-7; v_call: TRBV7-9; cdr3_aa: CASRLGPDHYEQYF; cdr3_nt: TGTGCCAGCAGACTAGGCCCAGATCACTACGAGCAGTACTTC
d_call: -; clone_size: -; j_call: TRBJ2-7; v_call: TRBV19; cdr3_aa: CASSMIASDAYEQYF; cdr3_nt: TGTGCCAGTAGTATGATCGCTAGCGATGCCTACGAGCAGTACTTC
d_call: -; clone_size: many; j_call: TRBJ1-5; v_call: TRBV28; cdr3_aa: CASRRTAAGQPQHF; cdr3_nt: TGTGCCAGCAGGCGGACCGCAGCAGGTCAGCCCCAGCATTTT
d_call: -; clone_size: few; j_call: TRBJ2-1; v_call: TRBV19; cdr3_aa: CASSIGDMGGYNEQFF; cdr3_nt: TGTGCCAGTAGTATAGGGGACATGGGAGGCTACAATGAGCAGTTCTTC
d_call: -; clone_size: -; j_call: TRBJ1-1; v_call: TRBV2; cdr3_aa: CASSERGGPTEAFF; cdr3_nt: TGTGCCAGCAGTGAACGTGGGGGCCCCACTGAAGCTTTCTTT
d_call: -; clone_size: -; j_call: TRBJ1-1; v_call: TRBV5-1; cdr3_aa: CASNGETEGNTEAFF; cdr3_nt: TGCGCCAGCAATGGGGAGACTGAGGGGAACACTGAAGCTTTCTTT
d_call: -; clone_size: few; j_call: TRBJ1-1; v_call: TRBV12-3/TRBV12-4; cdr3_aa: CASSPPGVMNTEAFF; cdr3_nt: TGTGCCAGCAGTCCTCCGGGGGTCATGAACACTGAAGCTTTCTTT
d_call: -; clone_size: many; j_call: TRBJ1-4; v_call: TRBV12-3/TRBV12-4; cdr3_aa: CASSSTAATNEKLFF; cdr3_nt: TGTGCCAGCAGTTCAACAGCGGCAACTAATGAAAAACTGTTTTTT
d_call: -; clone_size: few; j_call: TRBJ2-1; v_call: TRBV20-1; cdr3_aa: CSARAPTGARDEQFF; cdr3_nt: TGCAGTGCTAGAGCCCCCACTGGGGCTAGGGATGAGCAGTTCTTC
d_call: -; clone_size: many; j_call: TRBJ1-5; v_call: TRBV5-6; cdr3_aa: CASSLASNQPQHF; cdr3_nt: TGTGCCAGCAGCTTGGCTAGCAATCAGCCCCAGCATTTT
d_call: TRBD2; clone_size: -; j_call: TRBJ2-3; v_call: TRBV5-1; cdr3_aa: CASTLGLAGGRDTQYF; cdr3_nt: TGCGCCAGCACCCTAGGACTAGCGGGGGGGCGAGATACGCAGTATTTT
d_call: TRBD2; clone_size: few; j_call: TRBJ2-7; v_call: TRBV4-1; cdr3_aa: CASSQSYQAGAYEQYF; cdr3_nt: TGCGCCAGCAGCCAATCCTATCAAGCGGGAGCTTATGAGCAGTACTTC
d_call: -; clone_size: many; j_call: TRBJ2-1; v_call: TRBV7-2; cdr3_aa: CASGPRERLDEQFF; cdr3_nt: TGTGCCAGCGGCCCTCGGGAACGGCTCGATGAGCAGTTCTTC
d_call: TRBD1; clone_size: many; j_call: TRBJ2-1; v_call: TRBV7-2; cdr3_aa: CASSLGPTGLYRNYNEQFF; cdr3_nt: TGTGCCAGCAGCTTAGGGCCGACAGGGCTTTACCGGAACTACAATGAGCAGTTCTTC
d_call: TRBD1; clone_size: -; j_call: TRBJ2-7; v_call: TRBV18; cdr3_aa: CASSPYRGDEQYF; cdr3_nt: TGTGCCAGCTCACCATACAGGGGGGACGAGCAGTACTTC
d_call: -; clone_size: few; j_call: TRBJ1-2; v_call: TRBV7-6; cdr3_aa: CASSLDRAEGYTF; cdr3_nt: TGTGCCAGCAGCTTAGACAGGGCGGAGGGCTACACCTTC
d_call: -; clone_size: many; j_call: TRBJ1-6; v_call: TRBV28; cdr3_aa: CASEASTASYNSPLHF; cdr3_nt: TGTGCCAGCGAAGCCTCGACGGCCTCCTATAATTCACCCCTCCACTTT
d_call: -; clone_size: -; j_call: TRBJ2-3; v_call: TRBV12-3/TRBV12-4; cdr3_aa: CASSRQENRPDTQYF; cdr3_nt: TGTGCCAGCAGCCGCCAGGAGAACCGGCCAGATACGCAGTATTTT
d_call: -; clone_size: -; j_call: TRBJ2-1; v_call: TRBV11-2; cdr3_aa: CASSFTSHQQFF; cdr3_nt: TGTGCCAGCAGCTTTACCAGTCACCAACAGTTCTTC
d_call: TRBD2; clone_size: many; j_call: TRBJ2-5; v_call: TRBV19; cdr3_aa: CASSPGTSGTLETQYF; cdr3_nt: TGTGCCAGTAGCCCTGGGACTAGCGGGACCCTAGAGACCCAGTACTTC
d_call: -; clone_size: many; j_call: TRBJ2-1; v_call: TRBV6-1; cdr3_aa: CASSEPQTRYEQFF; cdr3_nt: TGTGCCAGCAGTGAACCCCAGACAAGGTATGAGCAGTTCTTC
d_call: -; clone_size: many; j_call: TRBJ2-3; v_call: TRBV6-1; cdr3_aa: CASSLGSTDTQYF; cdr3_nt: TGTGCCAGCAGTCTCGGTAGCACAGATACGCAGTATTTT
d_call: -; clone_size: -; j_call: TRBJ2-7; v_call: TRBV7-9; cdr3_aa: CASSSVNYEQYF; cdr3_nt: TGTGCCAGCAGCTCAGTGAACTACGAGCAGTACTTC
d_call: -; clone_size: many; j_call: TRBJ2-1; v_call: TRBV7-6; cdr3_aa: CASNGLNNEQFF; cdr3_nt: TGTGCCAGCAACGGACTCAACAATGAGCAGTTCTTC
d_call: -; clone_size: few; j_call: TRBJ1-3; v_call: TRBV4-3; cdr3_aa: CASSHSGAGNTIYF; cdr3_nt: TGCGCCAGCAGCCATTCAGGGGCCGGAAACACCATATATTTT
d_call: -; clone_size: -; j_call: TRBJ2-3; v_call: TRBV14; cdr3_aa: CASSQVPTDTQYF; cdr3_nt: TGTGCCAGCAGCCAAGTCCCCACAGATACGCAGTATTTT
d_call: TRBD1; clone_size: -; j_call: TRBJ2-5; v_call: TRBV2; cdr3_aa: CASSDRQGLWETQYF; cdr3_nt: TGTGCCAGCAGTGATCGACAGGGGTTGTGGGAGACCCAGTACTTC
d_call: -; clone_size: -; j_call: TRBJ1-1; v_call: TRBV6-1; cdr3_aa: CASSYAPDGADTEAFF; cdr3_nt: TGTGCCAGCAGTTACGCGCCGGACGGGGCGGACACTGAAGCTTTCTTT
d_call: TRBD1; clone_size: few; j_call: TRBJ2-7; v_call: TRBV30; cdr3_aa: CAWEPGQSYEQYF; cdr3_nt: TGTGCCTGGGAACCGGGACAGTCCTACGAGCAGTACTTC
d_call: -; clone_size: few; j_call: TRBJ2-1; v_call: TRBV27; cdr3_aa: CASSYGYNEQFF; cdr3_nt: TGTGCCAGCAGTTACGGGTACAATGAGCAGTTCTTC
d_call: -; clone_size: few; j_call: TRBJ2-2; v_call: TRBV29-1; cdr3_aa: CSVDRAGELFF; cdr3_nt: TGCAGCGTTGACAGGGCCGGGGAGCTGTTTTTT
d_call: -; clone_size: -; j_call: TRBJ2-5; v_call: TRBV6-2/TRBV6-3; cdr3_aa: CASRPLGAAQETQYF; cdr3_nt: TGTGCCAGCCGTCCTTTGGGGGCTGCGCAAGAGACCCAGTACTTC
d_call: TRBD1; clone_size: few; j_call: TRBJ1-5; v_call: TRBV13; cdr3_aa: CASSLGQVYQPQHF; cdr3_nt: TGTGCCAGCAGCTTGGGACAGGTATATCAGCCCCAGCATTTT
d_call: TRBD2; clone_size: few; j_call: TRBJ2-7; v_call: TRBV10-2; cdr3_aa: CASSPGLAYYEQYF; cdr3_nt: TGCGCCAGCAGCCCGGGACTAGCTTACTACGAGCAGTACTTC